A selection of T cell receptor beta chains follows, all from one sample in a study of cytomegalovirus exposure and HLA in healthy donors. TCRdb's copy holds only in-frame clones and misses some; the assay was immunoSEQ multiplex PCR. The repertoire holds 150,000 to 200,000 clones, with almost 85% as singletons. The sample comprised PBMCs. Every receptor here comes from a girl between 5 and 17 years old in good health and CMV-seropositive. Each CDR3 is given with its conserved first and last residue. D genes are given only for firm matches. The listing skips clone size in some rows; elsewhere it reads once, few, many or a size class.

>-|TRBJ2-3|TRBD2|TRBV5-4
TGTGCCAGCAGCTTGGGCGCTGGCGGGGGGGATGATACGCAGTATTTT
CASSLGAGGGDDTQYF
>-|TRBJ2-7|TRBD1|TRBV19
TGTGCCAGTAGTATCAGCCAGGGGGCTTCCTACGAGCAGTACTTC
CASSISQGASYEQYF
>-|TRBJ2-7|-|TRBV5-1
TGCGCCAGCAGCTTGGCCATTACGGCGGAACTAGCCTACGAGCAGTACTTC
CASSLAITAELAYEQYF
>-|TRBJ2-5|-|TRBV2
TGTGCCAGCAGTGGTAGGGGGGGGACCTATCAAGAGACCCAGTACTTC
CASSGRGGTYQETQYF
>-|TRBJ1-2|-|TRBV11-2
TGTGCCAGCAGCTTATTGGCAAACTATGGCTACACCTTC
CASSLLANYGYTF
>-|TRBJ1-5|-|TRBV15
TGTGCCACCAGCAGAGTGATCGACAGTAGCAATCAGCCCCAGCATTTT
CATSRVIDSSNQPQHF
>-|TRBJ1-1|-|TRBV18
TGTGCCAGCTCCCCGGGAATTGAAGCTTTCTTT
CASSPGIEAFF
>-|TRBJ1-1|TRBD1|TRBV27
TGTGCCAGCAGTTTATATCAGGGACAGGGGTTTTCCTTGAACACTGAAGCTTTCTTT
CASSLYQGQGFSLNTEAFF
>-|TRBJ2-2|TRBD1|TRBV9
TGTGCCAGCAGCGGGACAGGGGAGAAAAACACCGGGGAGCTGTTTTTT
CASSGTGEKNTGELFF
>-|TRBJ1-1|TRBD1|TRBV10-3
TGTGCCATCAGTGAGCACCGGGACAGGGGGAACACTGAAGCTTTCTTT
CAISEHRDRGNTEAFF
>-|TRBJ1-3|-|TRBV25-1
TGTGCCAGCAATGAACGGGGAAGTGGAAACACCATATATTTT
CASNERGSGNTIYF
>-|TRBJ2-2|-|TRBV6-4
TGTGCCAGCAGTGACTCGGGGCAGGACACCGGGGAGCTGTTTTTT
CASSDSGQDTGELFF
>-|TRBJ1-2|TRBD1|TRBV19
TGTGCCAGTAGTATTAACAGGGGGTATGGCTACACCTTC
CASSINRGYGYTF
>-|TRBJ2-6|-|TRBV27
TGTGCCAGCAGTTTTAGCTCTGGGGCCAACGGCCTGACTTTC
CASSFSSGANGLTF
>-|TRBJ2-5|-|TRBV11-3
TGTGCCAGCAGTCGCCCACAGGGGGGGGAGACCCAGTACTTC
CASSRPQGGETQYF
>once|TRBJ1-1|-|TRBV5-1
TGCGCCAGCAGCCTGGAGAACTCGCAGAGGTTTACTGAAGCTTTCTTT
CASSLENSQRFTEAFF
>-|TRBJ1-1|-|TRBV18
TGTGCCAGCTCAGCACTCGACAACGCGATGAACACTGAAGCTTTCTTT
CASSALDNAMNTEAFF
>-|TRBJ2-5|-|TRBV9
TGTGCCAGCAGCCGAGGGGGTAGCCAAGAGACCCAGTACTTC
CASSRGGSQETQYF
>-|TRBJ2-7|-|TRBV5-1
TGCGCCGGCAGCTTGGACGGGACACAGCTCTCCTACGAGCAGTACTTC
CAGSLDGTQLSYEQYF
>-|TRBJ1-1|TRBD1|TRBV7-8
TGTGCCAGCAGCCTCTGGACAGGTTTTACTGAAGCTTTCTTT
CASSLWTGFTEAFF